A selection of T cell receptor beta chains follows, all from one sample in a study of blood T cell repertoires in COVID-19. TCRdb keeps only in-frame clones here, not all; method: immunoSEQ multiplex PCR. The sample has 150,000 to 200,000 clones, about 90% seen once. Sequencing was carried out using peripheral blood. Source of these receptors: a man younger than 40 with COVID-19, enrolled during active disease. CDR3s include the opening cysteine and the closing phenylalanine or tryptophan. D genes are given only for firm matches. Rows may omit the clone size; those that give it use once, few, many or a size class.

cdr3_length | d_call | j_call | clone_size | v_call | cdr3_nt | cdr3_aa
14 | NA | TRBJ1-3 | NA | TRBV19 | TGTGCCAGTAGTTTCCCCTCCTCTGGAAACACCATATATTTT | CASSFPSSGNTIYF
15 | NA | TRBJ1-1 | NA | TRBV3-1/TRBV3-2 | TGTGCCAGCAGCCAAGAGGCTCTTCTGAACACTGAAGCTTTCTTT | CASSQEALLNTEAFF
13 | NA | TRBJ1-3 | NA | TRBV29-1 | TGCAGCGCTACGGCGGCAGGGGGAAACACCATATATTTT | CSATAAGGNTIYF
15 | TRBD2 | TRBJ2-1 | NA | TRBV19 | TGTGCCAGTAGTCCCCAGCGGGAGCCCTACAATGAGCAGTTCTTC | CASSPQREPYNEQFF
15 | TRBD1 | TRBJ1-2 | NA | TRBV5-4 | TGTGCCAGCAGCTCGGGACAGAGCCTGGGGTATGGCTACACCTTC | CASSSGQSLGYGYTF
11 | NA | TRBJ1-2 | once | TRBV20-1 | TGCAGTGCTAGAACAGGGAATGGCTACACCTTC | CSARTGNGYTF
17 | NA | TRBJ1-5 | NA | TRBV5-6 | TGTGCCAGCAGCTTGTCTCTGGGAGGAAGGAAAAATCAGCCCCAGCATTTT | CASSLSLGGRKNQPQHF
15 | NA | TRBJ1-5 | once | TRBV20-1 | TGCAGTGCTAGTATGTCGGAGTATAGCAATCAGCCCCAGCATTTT | CSASMSEYSNQPQHF
13 | NA | TRBJ2-7 | NA | TRBV24-1 | TGTGCCACCAGTGATCCCCCGTTAAACGAGCAGTACTTC | CATSDPPLNEQYF
15 | TRBD1 | TRBJ2-1 | NA | TRBV30 | TGTGCCTGGAGTGGGGACAGGGGTCTTAAGAATGAGCAGTTCTTC | CAWSGDRGLKNEQFF
16 | TRBD1 | TRBJ2-7 | NA | TRBV9 | TGTGCCAGCAGCGTAGATTCGGGACAGGGACCCTACGAGCAGTACTTC | CASSVDSGQGPYEQYF
15 | NA | TRBJ2-1 | NA | TRBV28 | TGTGCCAGCAGCCCAAAGGGGGCGGGAGGAAGTGAGCAGTTCTTC | CASSPKGAGGSEQFF
15 | TRBD2 | TRBJ2-2 | NA | TRBV10-3 | TGTGCCACCGCCGGGACTAGCAGAAACACCGGGGAGCTGTTTTTT | CATAGTSRNTGELFF
13 | NA | TRBJ2-5 | NA | TRBV29-1 | TGCAGCGCATCCACAGGGCCGAGCCGGACCCAGTACTTC | CSASTGPSRTQYF
16 | TRBD1 | TRBJ1-4 | NA | TRBV5-4 | TGTGCCAGCAGCCTGAACTACAGGGGGCAGGGGGAAAAACTGTTTTTT | CASSLNYRGQGEKLFF
15 | TRBD1 | TRBJ2-3 | once | TRBV24-1 | TGTGCCACCAGTGAGGGACAGGGGATCACAGATACGCAGTATTTT | CATSEGQGITDTQYF
18 | TRBD1 | TRBJ1-1 | once | TRBV28 | TGTGCCAGCAGGACAGGGGGCGCAGAGGGTTGGATGAACACTGAAGCTTTCTTT | CASRTGGAEGWMNTEAFF
16 | TRBD2 | TRBJ2-7 | NA | TRBV19 | TGTGCCAGTAGTGTTACTAGCGGGCAAAGCTCCTACGAGCAGTACTTC | CASSVTSGQSSYEQYF
20 | NA | TRBJ1-5 | once | TRBV11-3 | TGTGCCAGCAGGGATCAGTTCGCACAGGGTAGGGCGGTTGGCAATCAGCCCCAGCATTTT | CASRDQFAQGRAVGNQPQHF
14 | TRBD1 | TRBJ1-3 | once | TRBV19 | TGTGCCAGTCAAGACAGGGAGACTGGAAACACCATATATTTT | CASQDRETGNTIYF
15 | NA | TRBJ1-2 | NA | TRBV19 | TGTGCCAGTAGTATACTGGGGGCAGGGGCATATGGCTACACCTTC | CASSILGAGAYGYTF
18 | TRBD2 | TRBJ2-2 | NA | TRBV5-1 | TGCGCCAGCAGCTTGCAATCGCTAGCGGGGGGAACCACCGGGGAGCTGTTTTTT | CASSLQSLAGGTTGELFF
15 | TRBD1 | TRBJ2-2 | NA | TRBV7-3 | TGTGCCAGCAGCCCGACAGGGGGAAACACCGGGGAGCTGTTTTTT | CASSPTGGNTGELFF
15 | NA | TRBJ2-5 | NA | TRBV9 | TGTGCCAGCAGCCCCCTTCAGGGCGCCCAAGAGACCCAGTACTTC | CASSPLQGAQETQYF